Listed below are T cell receptor beta chains from one sample, sequenced in a study of shared clonotypes between healthy human individuals. TCRdb's copy holds only in-frame clones and misses some; the assay was immunoSEQ multiplex PCR. Among under 2,500,000 clones listed, approximately 94% were seen once. The sequenced sample consisted of naive CD4+ T cells sorted from blood. These receptors were taken from a man aged 18 to 29 in good health. The CDR3 runs from the conserved cysteine through the conserved F or W. Each record gives: V gene, J gene, D gene, clone size, CDR3 DNA, CDR3 protein. The D gene is left open where the match is weak. Expanded clones are given a class, and other clones once, few, many or no size at all.

v_call: TRBV25-1; j_call: TRBJ1-3; d_call: NA; clone_size: NA; cdr3_nt: TGTGCCAGCAGTACTTCTGGAAACACCATATATTTT; cdr3_aa: CASSTSGNTIYF
v_call: TRBV27; j_call: TRBJ1-2; d_call: TRBD1; clone_size: NA; cdr3_nt: TGTGCCAGCCGGGACAGAAGCCGGGGAGGCTACACCTTC; cdr3_aa: CASRDRSRGGYTF
v_call: TRBV5-1; j_call: TRBJ2-7; d_call: NA; clone_size: NA; cdr3_nt: TGCGCCAGCAGCAAGGACCAAATCGTCTACGAGCAGTACTTC; cdr3_aa: CASSKDQIVYEQYF
v_call: TRBV6-6; j_call: TRBJ1-2; d_call: TRBD1; clone_size: NA; cdr3_nt: TGTGCCAGCAGTTACTCGGATACTCAGGGGGATGGCTACACCTTC; cdr3_aa: CASSYSDTQGDGYTF
v_call: TRBV19; j_call: TRBJ2-5; d_call: NA; clone_size: once; cdr3_nt: TGTGCCACCAGGACTCGGGGCCCCATAGAGACCCAGTACTTC; cdr3_aa: CATRTRGPIETQYF
v_call: TRBV7-9; j_call: TRBJ2-3; d_call: TRBD2; clone_size: NA; cdr3_nt: TGTGCCAGCAGCACCGGGACTAGCGGGCCCACAGATACGCAGTATTTT; cdr3_aa: CASSTGTSGPTDTQYF
v_call: TRBV28; j_call: TRBJ2-5; d_call: TRBD1; clone_size: NA; cdr3_nt: TGTGCCAGCAGTGAGGGACAGGGCCAAGAGACCCAGTACTTC; cdr3_aa: CASSEGQGQETQYF
v_call: TRBV5-1; j_call: TRBJ1-2; d_call: NA; clone_size: NA; cdr3_nt: TGCGCCAGCAGCTTGTTTGCTCGGACAGAATATGGCTACACCTTC; cdr3_aa: CASSLFARTEYGYTF
v_call: TRBV10-2; j_call: TRBJ2-3; d_call: NA; clone_size: once; cdr3_nt: TGCGCCAGCAGTGAGCAGACCCAAGGGGATACGCAGTATTTT; cdr3_aa: CASSEQTQGDTQYF
v_call: TRBV6-1; j_call: TRBJ1-2; d_call: NA; clone_size: NA; cdr3_nt: TGTGCCAGCAGTGAAGCGGGGGTAATCGGCTACACCTTC; cdr3_aa: CASSEAGVIGYTF
v_call: TRBV11-2; j_call: TRBJ1-1; d_call: NA; clone_size: NA; cdr3_nt: TGTGCCAGCAGCTTAGGATTTGAAGCTTTCTTT; cdr3_aa: CASSLGFEAFF
v_call: TRBV28; j_call: TRBJ1-1; d_call: NA; clone_size: NA; cdr3_nt: TGTGCCAGCAGTCTTACAGGGCCCCACACTGAAGCTTTCTTT; cdr3_aa: CASSLTGPHTEAFF
v_call: TRBV2; j_call: TRBJ1-2; d_call: NA; clone_size: once; cdr3_nt: TGTGCCAGCACCGAGGGGGGGCCTAACTATGGCTACACCTTC; cdr3_aa: CASTEGGPNYGYTF
v_call: TRBV29-1; j_call: TRBJ1-5; d_call: NA; clone_size: NA; cdr3_nt: TGCAGCGTTGGTGAGGGGAGTGATCAGCCCCAGCATTTT; cdr3_aa: CSVGEGSDQPQHF
v_call: TRBV7-3; j_call: TRBJ2-3; d_call: TRBD2; clone_size: NA; cdr3_nt: TGTGCCAGCAGCGGAAGCGGGGGGCTCACAGATACGCAGTATTTT; cdr3_aa: CASSGSGGLTDTQYF
v_call: TRBV5-1; j_call: TRBJ2-3; d_call: TRBD2; clone_size: NA; cdr3_nt: TGCGCCAGCAGCCAAGCGCCTAGCGGGAGCACAGATACGCAGTATTTT; cdr3_aa: CASSQAPSGSTDTQYF
v_call: TRBV10-2; j_call: TRBJ2-3; d_call: TRBD1; clone_size: NA; cdr3_nt: TGCGCCAGCAGGGACAGGGGGCGGCGAGATACGCAGTATTTT; cdr3_aa: CASRDRGRRDTQYF
v_call: TRBV20-1; j_call: TRBJ2-7; d_call: NA; clone_size: NA; cdr3_nt: TGCAGTGCGATGGGGCTGGACGAGCAGTACTTC; cdr3_aa: CSAMGLDEQYF
v_call: TRBV19; j_call: TRBJ2-7; d_call: TRBD2; clone_size: NA; cdr3_nt: TGTGCCAGTAGTACCCTCAAGACTAGCGGCTTCTCCTACGAGCAGTACTTC; cdr3_aa: CASSTLKTSGFSYEQYF
v_call: TRBV6-4; j_call: TRBJ2-1; d_call: TRBD2; clone_size: NA; cdr3_nt: TGTGCCAGCAGTGTCCTAGCGGGGGGCCTGAATGAGCAGTTCTTC; cdr3_aa: CASSVLAGGLNEQFF
v_call: TRBV11-1; j_call: TRBJ1-2; d_call: NA; clone_size: NA; cdr3_nt: TGTGCCAGCAGCCCGCGTGAAGGGACTAACTATGGCTACACCTTC; cdr3_aa: CASSPREGTNYGYTF
v_call: TRBV7-3; j_call: TRBJ2-1; d_call: NA; clone_size: NA; cdr3_nt: TGTGCCAGCAGCCCCGGGGGTTCGGACAATGAGCAGTTCTTC; cdr3_aa: CASSPGGSDNEQFF
v_call: TRBV2; j_call: TRBJ1-2; d_call: NA; clone_size: few; cdr3_nt: TGTGCCAGCAGTGCGGACAGTTGGGGCTACACCTTC; cdr3_aa: CASSADSWGYTF
v_call: TRBV6-6; j_call: TRBJ2-5; d_call: TRBD1; clone_size: NA; cdr3_nt: TGTGCCAGCAATCGAGGACGGACAGGTCAAGAGACCCAGTACTTC; cdr3_aa: CASNRGRTGQETQYF
v_call: TRBV5-6; j_call: TRBJ1-5; d_call: TRBD1; clone_size: NA; cdr3_nt: TGTGCCAGCAGCGAGACAGGGGGGAATCAGCCCCAGCATTTT; cdr3_aa: CASSETGGNQPQHF
v_call: TRBV7-9; j_call: TRBJ2-7; d_call: NA; clone_size: NA; cdr3_nt: TGTGCCAGCAGCGCGGGACAGTCCTCCTACGAGCAGTACTTC; cdr3_aa: CASSAGQSSYEQYF
v_call: TRBV7-2; j_call: TRBJ2-7; d_call: TRBD2; clone_size: NA; cdr3_nt: TGTGCCAGCAGCCCATATACTAGCGGACCCGCCTACGAGCAGTACTTC; cdr3_aa: CASSPYTSGPAYEQYF
v_call: TRBV6-5; j_call: TRBJ1-2; d_call: TRBD1; clone_size: NA; cdr3_nt: TGTGCCAGCAGCTCGGACAGGGGTAAAGGCTACACCTTC; cdr3_aa: CASSSDRGKGYTF
v_call: TRBV25-1; j_call: TRBJ1-2; d_call: NA; clone_size: NA; cdr3_nt: TGTGCCAGCAGTGAATTTTCAGGGTCTTATTATGGCTACACCTTC; cdr3_aa: CASSEFSGSYYGYTF
v_call: TRBV2; j_call: TRBJ2-7; d_call: NA; clone_size: once; cdr3_nt: TGTGCCAGCAGTCCTACAGGGTTTGACGAGCAGTACTTC; cdr3_aa: CASSPTGFDEQYF
v_call: TRBV27; j_call: TRBJ2-5; d_call: NA; clone_size: once; cdr3_nt: TGTGCCAGCAGTTTCTTGGACCAGCAAGAGACCCAGTACTTC; cdr3_aa: CASSFLDQQETQYF
v_call: TRBV30; j_call: TRBJ1-6; d_call: NA; clone_size: NA; cdr3_nt: TGTGCCTGGAGACTCGGGTTGGGACCCCTCCACTTT; cdr3_aa: CAWRLGLGPLHF
v_call: TRBV21-1; j_call: TRBJ1-5; d_call: NA; clone_size: NA; cdr3_nt: TGTGCCAGCAGCAATAGTGGACAGTTGGCGGGCAATCAGCCCCAGCATTTT; cdr3_aa: CASSNSGQLAGNQPQHF
v_call: TRBV5-4; j_call: TRBJ2-2; d_call: NA; clone_size: NA; cdr3_nt: TGTGCCAGCAGCCCCCAGGGAGCACAGAACACCGGGGAGCTGTTTTTT; cdr3_aa: CASSPQGAQNTGELFF
v_call: TRBV2; j_call: TRBJ2-1; d_call: TRBD2; clone_size: NA; cdr3_nt: TGTGCCAGCAGGGGAGGGACTCCAACCTCCTACAATGAGCAGTTCTTC; cdr3_aa: CASRGGTPTSYNEQFF
v_call: TRBV9; j_call: TRBJ1-2; d_call: NA; clone_size: NA; cdr3_nt: TGTGCCAGCAGCGCCCGTCCCGGGGGAGGGGATTATGGCTACACCTTC; cdr3_aa: CASSARPGGGDYGYTF
v_call: TRBV28; j_call: TRBJ1-2; d_call: TRBD1; clone_size: NA; cdr3_nt: TGTGCCAGCAGTTTTAGGGGACAGCACTATGGCTACACCTTC; cdr3_aa: CASSFRGQHYGYTF
v_call: TRBV5-5; j_call: TRBJ2-1; d_call: TRBD1; clone_size: NA; cdr3_nt: TGTGCCAGCAGACCAGGACAGGGGGTCTACAATGAGCAGTTCTTC; cdr3_aa: CASRPGQGVYNEQFF
v_call: TRBV10-2; j_call: TRBJ2-7; d_call: NA; clone_size: NA; cdr3_nt: TGCGCCAGCGGTTTAGAGCCCTACGAGCAGTACTTC; cdr3_aa: CASGLEPYEQYF
v_call: TRBV7-9; j_call: TRBJ2-4; d_call: TRBD2; clone_size: NA; cdr3_nt: TGTGCCAGCAGCGTGGGACTAGCGGGGGGCCAAAACATTCAGTACTTC; cdr3_aa: CASSVGLAGGQNIQYF
v_call: TRBV5-1; j_call: TRBJ2-5; d_call: NA; clone_size: NA; cdr3_nt: TGCGCCAGCAGAGACAGCGTTCAAGAGACCCAGTACTTC; cdr3_aa: CASRDSVQETQYF
v_call: TRBV7-4; j_call: TRBJ1-6; d_call: NA; clone_size: NA; cdr3_nt: TGTGCCAGCAGCCGGAGGGACCTTAATTCACCCCTCCACTTT; cdr3_aa: CASSRRDLNSPLHF
v_call: TRBV29-1; j_call: TRBJ2-7; d_call: TRBD1; clone_size: NA; cdr3_nt: TGCAGCGGTGGACAGGGGAAAACCTACGAGCAGTACTTC; cdr3_aa: CSGGQGKTYEQYF